The rows below give T cell receptor beta chains drawn from one sample of a study of blood T cell repertoires in COVID-19. TCRdb keeps only in-frame clones here, not all; method: immunoSEQ multiplex PCR. This sample has under 95,000 clones, with almost 85% found just once. The sample comprised peripheral blood. These receptors were collected from a man aged 45-65 years with acute or convalescent COVID-19. CDR3s include the opening cysteine and the closing phenylalanine or tryptophan. The D gene is left open where the match is weak. Rows give clone size only sometimes, using once, few, many, or a class for an expanded clone.

j_call d_call clone_size v_call cdr3_aa cdr3_nt
TRBJ1-4 . . TRBV5-6 CASSGGLRGEKLFF TGTGCCAGCAGCGGGGGCCTTCGAGGCGAAAAACTGTTTTTT
TRBJ2-7 TRBD1 once TRBV5-1 CASSSSPGGYEQYF TGCGCCAGCAGCTCTTCCCCAGGGGGCTACGAGCAGTACTTC
TRBJ2-7 TRBD1 . TRBV6-2/TRBV6-3 CASSTPPGTGFRAYEQYF TGTGCCAGCAGTACCCCCCCTGGGACAGGGTTTCGGGCCTACGAGCAGTACTTC
TRBJ2-7 TRBD2 . TRBV7-2 CASSLRAGGSSYEQYF TGTGCCAGCAGCTTAAGGGCGGGGGGCAGCTCCTACGAGCAGTACTTC
TRBJ1-3 . few TRBV6-5 CASRDYYSGNTIYF TGTGCCAGCAGGGACTATTACTCTGGAAACACCATATATTTT
TRBJ2-7 . . TRBV6-6 CASDPGTPYEQYF TGTGCCAGTGATCCCGGGACACCGTACGAGCAGTACTTC
TRBJ2-2 . few TRBV9 CASSVRIGASAGELFF TGTGCCAGCAGCGTACGGATAGGGGCCTCGGCCGGGGAGCTGTTTTTT
TRBJ2-7 . . TRBV27 CASKTGSGYEQYF TGTGCCAGCAAAACAGGGTCGGGCTACGAGCAGTACTTC
TRBJ2-7 . . TRBV10-3 CAITGDNSYEQYF TGTGCCATCACCGGGGACAACTCCTACGAGCAGTACTTC
TRBJ2-3 TRBD1 . TRBV27 CASSFPPLTGASTDTQYF TGTGCCAGCAGTTTCCCCCCACTTACAGGGGCTAGCACAGATACGCAGTATTTT
TRBJ1-6 . . TRBV6-2/TRBV6-3 CASSFRQARSPLHF TGTGCCAGCAGTTTCCGACAGGCCCGATCACCCCTCCACTTT
TRBJ1-1 . . TRBV28 CASKELSTEAFF TGTGCCAGCAAAGAGTTGTCTACTGAAGCTTTCTTT
TRBJ2-1 . few TRBV7-2 CASSESGGGSLQFF TGTGCCAGCAGCGAGAGTGGGGGCGGCTCCCTCCAGTTCTTC
TRBJ1-5 TRBD1 . TRBV4-3 CASSQDRQGSDPQHF TGCGCCAGCAGCCAAGATAGACAGGGCTCTGACCCCCAGCATTTT
TRBJ1-1 . . TRBV15 CATSRYKGGLGVNTEAFF TGTGCCACCAGCAGATACAAGGGAGGGTTGGGGGTGAACACTGAAGCTTTCTTT
TRBJ1-2 TRBD1 . TRBV12-5 CASGLRQGAYGYTF TGTGCTAGTGGTTTGCGACAGGGCGCCTATGGCTACACCTTC
TRBJ2-7 TRBD1 . TRBV10-3 CAISESRGQGVEQYF TGTGCCATCAGTGAGTCGAGGGGACAGGGGGTCGAGCAGTACTTC
TRBJ2-7 TRBD1 . TRBV6-2/TRBV6-3 CASSWGQGAYEQYF TGTGCCAGCAGTTGGGGACAGGGCGCCTACGAGCAGTACTTC
TRBJ1-1 TRBD1 . TRBV19 CAGRRTGATEAFF TGTGCCGGAAGAAGGACAGGGGCCACTGAAGCTTTCTTT
TRBJ1-5 . . TRBV30 CAWSVGAGSSNQPQHF TGTGCCTGGAGTGTAGGGGCCGGGTCGAGCAATCAGCCCCAGCATTTT
TRBJ2-7 TRBD1 once TRBV7-2 CASSLTGGHEQYF TGTGCCAGCAGCTTGACAGGGGGCCACGAGCAGTACTTC
TRBJ1-6 . few TRBV9 CASSVRPQASPLHF TGTGCCAGCAGCGTACGTCCCCAGGCATCACCCCTCCACTTT
TRBJ1-1 . . TRBV3-1/TRBV3-2 CASRSGWGTEAFF TGTGCCAGCAGATCAGGGTGGGGCACTGAAGCTTTCTTT
TRBJ2-1 TRBD1 . TRBV19 CATTQGTSSYNEQFF TGTGCCACTACACAGGGGACAAGCTCCTACAATGAGCAGTTCTTC
TRBJ2-3 . . TRBV24-1 CATSGRTTGTDTQYF TGTGCCACCAGTGGGAGAACTACCGGCACAGATACGCAGTATTTT
TRBJ2-1 TRBD2 . TRBV4-2 CASSQTTSGLYNEQFF TGTGCCAGCAGCCAAACTACTAGCGGTCTCTACAATGAGCAGTTCTTC
TRBJ1-5 . . TRBV6-1 CASSDSGQKGNQPQHF TGTGCCAGCAGTGATTCAGGACAGAAAGGCAATCAGCCCCAGCATTTT
TRBJ1-2 . . TRBV9 CASSPPSGNGYTF TGTGCCAGCAGCCCCCCTTCGGGGAATGGCTACACCTTC
TRBJ2-3 . . TRBV10-3 CAISESKGASDTQYF TGTGCCATCAGTGAGTCGAAAGGGGCCTCAGATACGCAGTATTTT
TRBJ1-2 . . TRBV21-1 CASSKGHVPNYGYTF TGTGCCAGCAGCAAGGGACACGTTCCTAACTATGGCTACACCTTC
TRBJ1-5 . . TRBV6-1 CASSDGENQPQHF TGTGCCAGCAGTGATGGGGAGAATCAGCCCCAGCATTTT
TRBJ1-5 . few TRBV6-5 CASRAVNQPQHF TGTGCCAGCAGGGCCGTAAATCAGCCCCAGCATTTT
TRBJ1-3 . . TRBV5-8 CASSLGGGNTIYF TGTGCCAGCAGCTTGGGAGGCGGAAACACCATATATTTT
TRBJ1-5 . . TRBV6-5 CASKIDSYSNQPQHF TGTGCCAGCAAAATTGACAGTTATAGCAATCAGCCCCAGCATTTT
TRBJ1-3 . . TRBV5-4 CASSLGASGNTIYF TGTGCCAGCAGCTTAGGGGCTTCTGGAAACACCATATATTTT
TRBJ2-7 . . TRBV28 CASSVTGYEQYF TGTGCCAGCAGTGTCACAGGGTACGAGCAGTACTTC
TRBJ1-6 . . TRBV4-3 CASSQDGGKNSPLHF TGCGCCAGCAGCCAAGACGGTGGTAAGAATTCACCCCTCCACTTT
TRBJ1-2 TRBD1 . TRBV29-1 CSVFHRGHNYGYTF TGCAGCGTCTTTCACAGGGGGCATAACTATGGCTACACCTTC
TRBJ1-1 . . TRBV4-3 CASSQGWQVNTEAFF TGCGCCAGCAGCCAAGGGTGGCAGGTGAACACTGAAGCTTTCTTT
TRBJ1-4 . . TRBV11-2 CASSFYTDEKLFF TGTGCCAGCAGCTTCTATACCGATGAAAAACTGTTTTTT
TRBJ2-5 TRBD1 . TRBV5-4 CASSLRSSGTGGEETQYF TGTGCCAGCAGCTTGAGGTCCTCCGGGACAGGGGGTGAAGAGACCCAGTACTTC